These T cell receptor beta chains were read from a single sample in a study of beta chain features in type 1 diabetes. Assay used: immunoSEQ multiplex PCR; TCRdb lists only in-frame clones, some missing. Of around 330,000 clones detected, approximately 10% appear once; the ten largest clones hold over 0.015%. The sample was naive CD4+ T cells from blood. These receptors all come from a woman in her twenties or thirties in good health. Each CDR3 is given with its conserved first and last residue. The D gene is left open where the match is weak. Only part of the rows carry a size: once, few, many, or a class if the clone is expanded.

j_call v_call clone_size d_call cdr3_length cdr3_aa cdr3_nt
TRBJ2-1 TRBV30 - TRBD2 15 CAWTSGSARGNEQFF TGTGCCTGGACTAGCGGGAGCGCGAGAGGGAATGAGCAGTTCTTC
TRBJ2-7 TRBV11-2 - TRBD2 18 CASSSRPSGRAHSYEQYF TGTGCCAGCAGCTCCCGGCCTAGCGGGAGGGCTCACTCCTACGAGCAGTACTTC
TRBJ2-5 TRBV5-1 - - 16 CASSYGPLAFQETQYF TGCGCCAGCAGCTACGGCCCACTAGCATTCCAAGAGACCCAGTACTTC
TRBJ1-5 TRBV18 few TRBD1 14 CASSPGQGGQPQHF TGTGCCAGCTCACCCGGACAGGGGGGTCAGCCCCAGCATTTT
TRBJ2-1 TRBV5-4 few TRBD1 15 CASSLDRGSYNEQFF TGTGCCAGCAGCTTGGACAGGGGGTCTTACAATGAGCAGTTCTTC
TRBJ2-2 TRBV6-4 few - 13 CASSARVTGELFF TGTGCCAGCAGTGCCAGGGTCACCGGGGAGCTGTTTTTT
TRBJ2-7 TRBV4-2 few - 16 CASSQATDSTIYEQYF TGTGCCAGCAGCCAAGCAACAGACAGTACAATCTACGAGCAGTACTTC
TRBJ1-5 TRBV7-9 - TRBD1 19 CASSLRVRTGKYSNQPQHF TGTGCCAGCAGCTTACGAGTGCGGACAGGAAAATATAGCAATCAGCCCCAGCATTTT
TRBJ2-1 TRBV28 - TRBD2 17 CASRPWTSGILYNEQFF TGTGCCAGCAGACCGTGGACTAGCGGGATTCTCTACAATGAGCAGTTCTTC
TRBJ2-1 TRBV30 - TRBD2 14 CAWSGAGVFNEQFF TGTGCCTGGAGTGGAGCGGGAGTCTTCAATGAGCAGTTCTTC
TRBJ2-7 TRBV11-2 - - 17 CASRSQGGRDIPYEQYF TGTGCCAGCAGATCCCAAGGTGGCCGGGATATTCCCTACGAGCAGTACTTC
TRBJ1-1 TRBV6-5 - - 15 CASSYSPGVRTEAFF TGTGCCAGCAGTTACTCGCCCGGGGTGAGGACTGAAGCTTTCTTT
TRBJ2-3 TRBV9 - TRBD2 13 CASSAGLTDTQYF TGTGCCAGCAGCGCGGGACTAACAGATACGCAGTATTTT
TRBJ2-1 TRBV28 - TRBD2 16 CASSPSGGGPYNEQFF TGTGCCAGCAGTCCGTCTGGGGGAGGGCCCTACAATGAGCAGTTCTTC
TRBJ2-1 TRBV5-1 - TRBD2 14 CASSAGTRDDEQFF TGCGCCAGCAGCGCCGGGACTAGGGATGATGAGCAGTTCTTC
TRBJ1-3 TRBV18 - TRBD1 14 CASSPGDSGNTIYF TGTGCCAGCTCACCAGGGGACAGCGGAAACACCATATATTTT
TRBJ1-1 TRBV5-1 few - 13 CASSLGEITEAFF TGCGCCAGCAGCTTGGGGGAGATCACTGAAGCTTTCTTT
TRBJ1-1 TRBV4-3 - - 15 CASSQDKTVYTEAFF TGCGCCAGCAGCCAAGATAAGACAGTATACACTGAAGCTTTCTTT
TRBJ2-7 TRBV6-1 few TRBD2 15 CASSDRGGSSYEQYF TGTGCCAGCAGCGACCGGGGCGGGAGTAGCTACGAGCAGTACTTC
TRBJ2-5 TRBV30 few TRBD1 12 CAWGTGGETQYF TGTGCCTGGGGGACAGGCGGAGAGACCCAGTACTTC
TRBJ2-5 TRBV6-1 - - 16 CASSGGQIQRKETQYF TGTGCCAGCAGTGGGGGACAAATCCAGAGGAAAGAGACCCAGTACTTC
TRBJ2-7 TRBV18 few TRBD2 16 CASSPPRLAGGYEQYF TGTGCCAGCTCACCACCGAGACTAGCGGGAGGCTACGAGCAGTACTTC
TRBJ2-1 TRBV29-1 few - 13 CSVKRVSYNEQFF TGCAGCGTTAAGCGGGTCTCCTACAATGAGCAGTTCTTC
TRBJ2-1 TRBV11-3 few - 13 CASSLGPSNEQFF TGTGCCAGCAGCTTAGGCCCCAGTAATGAGCAGTTCTTC
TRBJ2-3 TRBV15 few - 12 CATSPSADTQYF TGTGCCACCAGTCCATCCGCGGATACGCAGTATTTT
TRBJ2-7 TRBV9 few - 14 CASSVDPGGYEQYF TGTGCCAGCAGCGTAGATCCAGGAGGCTACGAGCAGTACTTC
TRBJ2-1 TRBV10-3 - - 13 CAISGTSPNEQFF TGTGCCATCAGCGGTACTAGTCCTAATGAGCAGTTCTTC
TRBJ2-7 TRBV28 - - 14 CASCEIEKSYEQYF TGTGCCAGCTGCGAGATAGAAAAATCCTACGAGCAGTACTTC
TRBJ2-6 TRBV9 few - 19 CASSSIQGEGSSGANVLTF TGTGCCAGCAGTAGCATACAGGGGGAGGGAAGCTCTGGGGCCAACGTCCTGACTTTC